The rows below give T cell receptor beta chains drawn from one sample of a study of early T cells in non-severe SARS-CoV-2 infection. TCRdb redid the calling of the 5' RACE reads with MiXCR, one entry per CDR3 protein. The repertoire holds roughly 120,000 distinct CDR3 sequences, under 15% seen once, with about a fifth in the top ten. What was sequenced was whole blood. The receptors shown here come from an adult who was a healthcare worker with PCR-confirmed SARS-CoV-2 infection or an uninfected control (not recorded which). The CDR3 runs from the conserved cysteine through the conserved F or W. The D gene is left open where the match is weak. Where a row states a size, it is once, few, many or the class of an expanded clone; other rows omit it.

D gene: -
J gene: TRBJ1-2
clone size: few
V gene: TRBV18
CDR3 protein: CASSPPTSSYGYTF
CDR3 DNA: TGTGCCAGCTCACCACCGACCAGCAGCTATGGCTACACCTTC

D gene: -
J gene: TRBJ2-1
clone size: -
V gene: TRBV5-5
CDR3 protein: CASSLGTVQKQFF
CDR3 DNA: TGTGCCAGCAGCTTGGGGACCGTCCAAAAGCAGTTCTTC

D gene: -
J gene: TRBJ2-5
clone size: few
V gene: TRBV3-1
CDR3 protein: CASSQGTSTNQETQYF
CDR3 DNA: TGTGCCAGCAGCCAAGGGACCTCAACGAACCAAGAGACCCAGTACTTC

D gene: TRBD1
J gene: TRBJ1-1
clone size: few
V gene: TRBV3-1
CDR3 protein: CASTQGQGGAFF
CDR3 DNA: TGTGCCAGCACCCAGGGACAGGGGGGAGCTTTCTTT

D gene: -
J gene: TRBJ1-4
clone size: few
V gene: TRBV25-1
CDR3 protein: CAALDEGSDEKLFF
CDR3 DNA: TGTGCCGCCCTAGATGAAGGGAGTGATGAAAAACTGTTTTTT

D gene: -
J gene: TRBJ2-2
clone size: -
V gene: TRBV12-3/TRBV12-4
CDR3 protein: CASHINTGELFF
CDR3 DNA: TGTGCCAGCCACATCAACACCGGGGAGCTGTTTTTT

D gene: -
J gene: TRBJ2-7
clone size: -
V gene: TRBV6-6
CDR3 protein: CASRGTNYEQYF
CDR3 DNA: TGTGCCAGCAGAGGGACAAACTACGAGCAGTACTTC

D gene: -
J gene: TRBJ1-1
clone size: -
V gene: TRBV11-2
CDR3 protein: CASSQNNRATTPEAFF
CDR3 DNA: TGTGCCAGCAGCCAAAATAACAGGGCCACTACCCCAGAAGCTTTCTTT

D gene: -
J gene: TRBJ1-6
clone size: -
V gene: TRBV6-5
CDR3 protein: CASHLGANSPLHF
CDR3 DNA: TGTGCCAGTCATCTGGGAGCTAATTCACCCCTCCACTTT

D gene: -
J gene: TRBJ2-7
clone size: -
V gene: TRBV18
CDR3 protein: CASSPSSGEQYF
CDR3 DNA: TGTGCCAGCTCACCATCATCCGGCGAGCAGTACTTC

D gene: -
J gene: TRBJ1-1
clone size: -
V gene: TRBV2
CDR3 protein: CASRTIRGEAFF
CDR3 DNA: TGTGCCAGCAGGACCATCCGGGGAGAAGCTTTCTTT

D gene: -
J gene: TRBJ2-1
clone size: few
V gene: TRBV7-2
CDR3 protein: CASSTNLRDNEQFF
CDR3 DNA: TGTGCCAGCAGCACCAATCTCAGGGACAATGAGCAGTTCTTC

D gene: TRBD2
J gene: TRBJ2-1
clone size: many
V gene: TRBV18
CDR3 protein: CASSETSIEQFF
CDR3 DNA: TGTGCCAGCTCAGAGACTAGCATCGAGCAGTTCTTC

D gene: -
J gene: TRBJ1-2
clone size: -
V gene: TRBV7-9
CDR3 protein: CASSFQDPNYGYTF
CDR3 DNA: TGTGCCAGCAGCTTTCAGGATCCTAACTATGGCTACACCTTC

D gene: TRBD1
J gene: TRBJ1-6
clone size: many
V gene: TRBV20-1
CDR3 protein: CSARDLWTGYNSPLHF
CDR3 DNA: TGCAGTGCTAGAGATCTCTGGACAGGTTATAATTCACCCCTCCACTTT

D gene: -
J gene: TRBJ1-2
clone size: few
V gene: TRBV5-1
CDR3 protein: CASSSQEGYGYTF
CDR3 DNA: TGCGCCAGCAGCTCACAGGAGGGCTATGGCTACACCTTC

D gene: -
J gene: TRBJ1-1
clone size: -
V gene: TRBV29-1
CDR3 protein: CSVENWRGNTEAFF
CDR3 DNA: TGCAGCGTTGAAAATTGGCGGGGGAACACTGAAGCTTTCTTT

D gene: -
J gene: TRBJ2-2
clone size: few
V gene: TRBV19
CDR3 protein: CASSLTVLPTGELFF
CDR3 DNA: TGTGCCAGTAGTTTGACAGTACTGCCCACCGGGGAGCTGTTTTTT

D gene: -
J gene: TRBJ1-2
clone size: few
V gene: TRBV12-3/TRBV12-4
CDR3 protein: CASELRQAASGGYTF
CDR3 DNA: TGTGCCAGCGAGTTGAGACAGGCCGCCAGCGGTGGCTACACCTTC

D gene: TRBD2
J gene: TRBJ2-3
clone size: -
V gene: TRBV20-1
CDR3 protein: CSARDSASGGTYTQYF
CDR3 DNA: TGCAGTGCTAGAGATAGTGCTAGCGGGGGCACGTATACGCAGTATTTT

D gene: -
J gene: TRBJ1-1
clone size: few
V gene: TRBV29-1
CDR3 protein: CSVGGQMNTEAFF
CDR3 DNA: TGCAGCGTTGGAGGACAGATGAACACTGAAGCTTTCTTT

D gene: TRBD2
J gene: TRBJ2-7
clone size: many
V gene: TRBV12-3/TRBV12-4
CDR3 protein: CASSYSASQAGEIEQYF
CDR3 DNA: TGTGCCAGCAGTTACTCGGCGAGTCAGGCGGGGGAAATCGAGCAGTACTTC

D gene: -
J gene: TRBJ2-1
clone size: few
V gene: TRBV10-3
CDR3 protein: CAIRSDANEQFF
CDR3 DNA: TGTGCCATCAGATCTGACGCTAATGAGCAGTTCTTC

D gene: -
J gene: TRBJ2-7
clone size: few
V gene: TRBV12-1
CDR3 protein: CARAGQGTRGAYEQYF
CDR3 DNA: TGTGCCCGAGCAGGACAGGGCACCCGAGGCGCCTACGAGCAGTACTTC

D gene: -
J gene: TRBJ2-4
clone size: few
V gene: TRBV30
CDR3 protein: CASDRPGTNIQYF
CDR3 DNA: TGTGCGTCTGACAGGCCGGGCACGAACATTCAGTACTTC

D gene: -
J gene: TRBJ2-3
clone size: -
V gene: TRBV25-1
CDR3 protein: CASSGVDTDTQYF
CDR3 DNA: TGTGCCAGCAGCGGGGTGGACACAGATACGCAGTATTTT

D gene: -
J gene: TRBJ2-1
clone size: -
V gene: TRBV5-1
CDR3 protein: CASRGQGLKSYNEQFF
CDR3 DNA: TGCGCCAGCAGAGGACAGGGACTAAAATCCTACAATGAGCAGTTCTTC

D gene: TRBD1
J gene: TRBJ2-1
clone size: -
V gene: TRBV29-1
CDR3 protein: CSVEKRAGGYSYNEQFF
CDR3 DNA: TGCAGCGTTGAAAAGAGGGCAGGGGGCTACTCCTACAATGAGCAGTTCTTC

D gene: -
J gene: TRBJ1-3
clone size: few
V gene: TRBV7-9
CDR3 protein: CALVSDWGNTIYF
CDR3 DNA: TGTGCCCTAGTTAGTGATTGGGGAAACACCATATATTTT

D gene: -
J gene: TRBJ2-7
clone size: -
V gene: TRBV11-2
CDR3 protein: CASSLAPGPTYEQYF
CDR3 DNA: TGTGCCAGCAGCTTAGCTCCGGGGCCAACCTACGAGCAGTACTTC

D gene: -
J gene: TRBJ1-1
clone size: few
V gene: TRBV7-3
CDR3 protein: CASSLGWEAEAFF
CDR3 DNA: TGTGCCAGCAGCTTGGGTTGGGAGGCGGAAGCTTTCTTT

D gene: -
J gene: TRBJ1-1
clone size: few
V gene: TRBV7-3
CDR3 protein: CASSITTNTEAFF
CDR3 DNA: TGTGCCAGCAGCATTACTACGAACACTGAAGCTTTCTTT

D gene: TRBD1
J gene: TRBJ2-7
clone size: -
V gene: TRBV5-4
CDR3 protein: CASSFPGQVGEQYF
CDR3 DNA: TGTGCCAGCAGCTTCCCGGGACAGGTGGGAGAGCAGTACTTC

D gene: -
J gene: TRBJ1-1
clone size: -
V gene: TRBV7-9
CDR3 protein: CASSLNTGNTEAFF
CDR3 DNA: TGTGCCAGCAGCTTAAATACAGGGAACACTGAAGCTTTCTTT

D gene: TRBD2
J gene: TRBJ2-1
clone size: -
V gene: TRBV11-1
CDR3 protein: CASSLGLAVGEQFF
CDR3 DNA: TGTGCCAGCAGCTTAGGACTAGCGGTTGGTGAGCAGTTCTTC

D gene: TRBD2
J gene: TRBJ2-5
clone size: -
V gene: TRBV29-1
CDR3 protein: CSAQTSGIQETQYF
CDR3 DNA: TGCAGCGCACAGACTAGCGGGATTCAAGAGACCCAGTACTTC

D gene: -
J gene: TRBJ1-2
clone size: -
V gene: TRBV7-6
CDR3 protein: CASSHTGSGSYGYTF
CDR3 DNA: TGTGCCAGCAGCCACACCGGGTCGGGGAGCTATGGCTACACCTTC

D gene: -
J gene: TRBJ2-7
clone size: -
V gene: TRBV5-1
CDR3 protein: CASSVNPLLPGEQYF
CDR3 DNA: TGCGCCAGCAGCGTAAATCCCCTCTTACCGGGCGAGCAGTACTTC

D gene: -
J gene: TRBJ2-1
clone size: few
V gene: TRBV6-2/TRBV6-3
CDR3 protein: CASSPPGGRTEQFF
CDR3 DNA: TGTGCCAGCAGCCCCCCCGGGGGACGGACTGAGCAGTTCTTC

D gene: -
J gene: TRBJ1-1
clone size: few
V gene: TRBV3-1
CDR3 protein: CATVGTATEAFF
CDR3 DNA: TGTGCCACCGTGGGCACAGCAACTGAAGCTTTCTTT

D gene: TRBD1
J gene: TRBJ2-5
clone size: -
V gene: TRBV7-9
CDR3 protein: CASSPKGALAYETQYF
CDR3 DNA: TGTGCCAGCAGTCCAAAGGGGGCTTTGGCCTACGAGACCCAGTACTTC

D gene: -
J gene: TRBJ2-7
clone size: -
V gene: TRBV19
CDR3 protein: CASSMEGPPTREQYF
CDR3 DNA: TGTGCCAGTAGTATGGAAGGGCCCCCGACGAGGGAGCAGTACTTC

D gene: -
J gene: TRBJ1-2
clone size: few
V gene: TRBV29-1
CDR3 protein: CSVEKGGRGYTF
CDR3 DNA: TGCAGCGTTGAAAAGGGGGGACGAGGCTACACCTTC

D gene: -
J gene: TRBJ2-1
clone size: many
V gene: TRBV5-1
CDR3 protein: CASSGGTDNEQFF
CDR3 DNA: TGCGCCAGCAGTGGAGGGACCGACAATGAGCAGTTCTTC

D gene: -
J gene: TRBJ1-1
clone size: many
V gene: TRBV5-5
CDR3 protein: CASSLIENTEAFF
CDR3 DNA: TGTGCCAGCAGCTTGATAGAGAACACTGAAGCTTTCTTT

D gene: TRBD1
J gene: TRBJ1-2
clone size: many
V gene: TRBV12-3/TRBV12-4
CDR3 protein: CASSSYRGTASILSF
CDR3 DNA: TGTGCCAGCAGTTCTTACAGGGGAACGGCTTCGATTCTCTCCTTC

D gene: TRBD1
J gene: TRBJ2-3
clone size: -
V gene: TRBV6-5
CDR3 protein: CASRAPRDSLTDTQYF
CDR3 DNA: TGTGCCAGCAGGGCCCCCCGGGACAGCCTCACAGATACGCAGTACTTT

D gene: TRBD2
J gene: TRBJ2-7
clone size: -
V gene: TRBV10-3
CDR3 protein: CAIRVSGAAYEQYF
CDR3 DNA: TGTGCCATCAGGGTAAGCGGGGCCGCCTACGAGCAGTACTTC

D gene: -
J gene: TRBJ2-3
clone size: -
V gene: TRBV27
CDR3 protein: CASSKTGLGTDTQYF
CDR3 DNA: TGTGCCAGCAGTAAAACAGGGTTGGGCACAGATACGCAGTATTTT

D gene: TRBD2
J gene: TRBJ2-1
clone size: -
V gene: TRBV5-1
CDR3 protein: CASSLVPSGDYNEQFF
CDR3 DNA: TGCGCCAGCAGCTTGGTCCCTAGCGGGGATTACAATGAGCAGTTCTTC

D gene: TRBD2
J gene: TRBJ2-3
clone size: few
V gene: TRBV7-9
CDR3 protein: CASSFAGGRVTDTQYF
CDR3 DNA: TGTGCCAGCAGCTTCGCGGGGGGCCGGGTAACAGATACGCAGTATTTT

D gene: -
J gene: TRBJ2-7
clone size: few
V gene: TRBV12-3/TRBV12-4
CDR3 protein: CASSLSPISYEQYF
CDR3 DNA: TGTGCCAGCAGTTTATCTCCGATCTCCTACGAGCAGTACTTC

D gene: -
J gene: TRBJ2-3
clone size: -
V gene: TRBV18
CDR3 protein: CASSPQARGFSDTQYF
CDR3 DNA: TGTGCCAGCTCACCGCAAGCGCGAGGGTTCTCAGATACGCAGTATTTT

D gene: -
J gene: TRBJ2-1
clone size: few
V gene: TRBV4-2
CDR3 protein: CASSQDDYNEQFF
CDR3 DNA: TGTGCCAGCAGCCAAGACGACTACAATGAGCAGTTCTTC

D gene: -
J gene: TRBJ1-3
clone size: few
V gene: TRBV7-8
CDR3 protein: CASSLATGGGNTIYF
CDR3 DNA: TGTGCCAGCAGCTTAGCAACGGGTGGTGGAAACACCATATATTTT